Here is one T cell receptor (beta chain) with its context. Its antigen is not known. The sample originates from a study of cytomegalovirus exposure and HLA in healthy donors. Regarding the study as a whole: Three chains tied to CMV proved CMV antigen-specific in vitro. Per published reports, the classifier diagnosed cytomegalovirus status with high specificity and sensitivity.

Clones were read by immunoSEQ multiplex PCR, and TCRdb kept only the in-frame ones, dropping some. The data show a few hundred thousand clones, around 90% seen once. The CDR3 loop spans 13 amino acids. The germline gives CDR1 MDHEN, CDR2 SYDVKM. The V end was cut by 10 bases, the J end by 10 bases, with 17 bases between. Sample: PBMCs. This sequence originates from a woman between 18 and 29 years old in good health and CMV-seronegative. This chain uses TRBV28 with TRBJ1-6; no definite D call. The DNA of the CDR3 is TGTGCCACCGTACGCGCCTTGAAATCACCCCTCCACTTT. This codes for CATVRALKSPLHF.